This T cell receptor beta chain stems from a study of blood T cell repertoires in COVID-19. Per the germline V gene, CDR1 is LGHNA and CDR2 is YNFKEQ. With 1 base removed from V and 1 base from J, the gap between germline ends came to 15 bases. The CDR3 is 17 residues long. The table lists this clone with a count of one. Profiling relied on immunoSEQ multiplex PCR, and the TCRdb table lists in-frame clones only, not all of them. In the table there are approximately 190,000 clones, about 80% of which are singletons. The chain links TRBV4-2 to TRBJ2-3; perhaps TRBD2 as D (6 bases). Input material: PBMCs or T cells enriched from blood (not recorded which). The TCR comes from a woman in her sixties or seventies with acute COVID-19. Written as DNA, the CDR3 is TGTGCCAGCAGCCAAGTTCCCTCGCGGGGTGGCACAGATACGCAGTATTTT. The encoded protein is CASSQVPSRGGTDTQYF.